The sequence of this TCR beta chain was determined in a study of T cells after yellow fever vaccination. Germline-derived CDR1 and CDR2 are MNHNY and SVGAGI (reference sequence). The CDR3 consists of 13 residues. V was cut by 3 bases and J by 4 bases, with 9 bases left in between. This clonotype has a count of ten or more. TCRdb re-called the 5' RACE reads through MiXCR, storing one row per CDR3 protein. This sample has about 50,000 distinct CDR3 sequences; approximately 7% occur once, and the top ten carry approximately 41%. This material consisted of CD8+ T cells sorted from PBMCs, taken on the day of the first yellow fever vaccination. J is TRBJ1-1 and V is TRBV6-6; tentatively, D is TRBD1 (6 bases). This sequence originates from a man younger than 35 who received the YFV17D yellow fever vaccine. The CDR3 nucleotides are TGTGCCAGCAGTTATGGAGGGGGCACTGAAGCTTTCTTT. Residues: CASSYGGGTEAFF.